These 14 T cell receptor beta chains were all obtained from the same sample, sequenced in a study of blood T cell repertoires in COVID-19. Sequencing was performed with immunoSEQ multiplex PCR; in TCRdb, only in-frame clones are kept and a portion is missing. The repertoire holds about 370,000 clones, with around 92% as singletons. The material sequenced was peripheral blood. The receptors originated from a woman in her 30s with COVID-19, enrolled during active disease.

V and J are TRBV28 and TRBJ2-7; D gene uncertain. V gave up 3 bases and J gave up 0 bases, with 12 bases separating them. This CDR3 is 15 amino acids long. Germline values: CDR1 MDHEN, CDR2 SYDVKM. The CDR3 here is CASSFPPESSYEQYF. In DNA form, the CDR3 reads TGTGCCAGCAGTTTCCCCCCTGAGAGCTCCTACGAGCAGTACTTC.

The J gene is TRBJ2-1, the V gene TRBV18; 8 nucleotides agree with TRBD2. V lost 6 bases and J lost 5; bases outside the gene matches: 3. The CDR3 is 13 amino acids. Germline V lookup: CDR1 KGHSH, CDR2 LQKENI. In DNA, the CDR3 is TGTGCCAGCTCCTTTAGCGGGAACAATGAGCAGTTCTTC. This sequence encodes CASSFSGNNEQFF.

The DNA of the CDR3 is TGTGCCACCAGTGATTTCCCCAGTGGAGATAGCAATCAGCCCCAGCATTTT. Its translation is CATSDFPSGDSNQPQHF. This chain connects TRBV24-1 to TRBJ1-5; no firm D call. CDR1 is KGHDR, CDR2 SFDVKD, per germline. Trimming removed 1 base at V and 0 bases at J, with 12 bases between. This CDR3 is 17 amino acids long.

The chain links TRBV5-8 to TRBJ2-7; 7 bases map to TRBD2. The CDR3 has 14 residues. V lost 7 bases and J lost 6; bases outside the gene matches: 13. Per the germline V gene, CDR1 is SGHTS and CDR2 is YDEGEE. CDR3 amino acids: CASRRKGSGREQYF. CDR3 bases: TGTGCCAGCCGTCGGAAGGGTAGCGGGCGCGAGCAGTACTTC.

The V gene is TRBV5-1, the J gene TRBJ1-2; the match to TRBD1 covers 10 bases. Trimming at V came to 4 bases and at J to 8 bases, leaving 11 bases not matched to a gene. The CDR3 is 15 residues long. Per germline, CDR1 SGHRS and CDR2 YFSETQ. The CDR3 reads CASSLEGTGVRGYTF. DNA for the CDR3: TGCGCCAGCAGCCTGGAAGGGACAGGGGTCCGGGGCTACACCTTC.

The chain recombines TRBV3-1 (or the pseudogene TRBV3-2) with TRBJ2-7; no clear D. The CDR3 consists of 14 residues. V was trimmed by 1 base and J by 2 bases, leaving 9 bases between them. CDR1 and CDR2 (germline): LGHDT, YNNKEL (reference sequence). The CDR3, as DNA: TGTGCCAGCAGCCAAGTCAACTCTCCCTACGAGCAGTACGTC. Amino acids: CASSQVNSPYEQYV.

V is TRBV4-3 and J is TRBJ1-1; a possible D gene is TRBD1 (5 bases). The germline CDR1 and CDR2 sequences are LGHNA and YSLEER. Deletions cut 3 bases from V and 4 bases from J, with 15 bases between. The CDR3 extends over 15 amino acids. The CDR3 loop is CASSQTRQKSTEAFF. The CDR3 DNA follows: TGCGCCAGCAGCCAGACGAGACAGAAGAGCACTGAAGCTTTCTTT.

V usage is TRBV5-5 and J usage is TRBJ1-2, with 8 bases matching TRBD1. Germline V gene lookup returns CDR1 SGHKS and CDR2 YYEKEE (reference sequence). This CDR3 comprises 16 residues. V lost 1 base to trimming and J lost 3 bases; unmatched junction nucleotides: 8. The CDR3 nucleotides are TGTGCCAGCAGCTTGTTGGGACAGGCCCTTTACTATGGCTACACCTTC. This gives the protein CASSLLGQALYYGYTF.

The chain's CDR3 is CASSQPGSDHTDTQYF. CDR3 DNA sequence: TGTGCCAGCTCACAACCGGGGAGTGACCACACAGATACGCAGTATTTT. The chain has TRBV18 and TRBJ2-3; possible D gene TRBD2, 5 bases. The CDR3 covers 16 residues. CDR1 KGHSH and CDR2 LQKENI come from the germline V gene. Trimming took off 4 bases at V and 2 bases at J, with 16 bases between the two ends.

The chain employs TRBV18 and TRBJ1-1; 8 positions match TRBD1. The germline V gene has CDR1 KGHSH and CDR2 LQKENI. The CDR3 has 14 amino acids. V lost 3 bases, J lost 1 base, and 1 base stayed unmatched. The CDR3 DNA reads TGTGCCAGCTCACCGGGGACAGGGAACACTGAAGCTTTCTTT. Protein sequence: CASSPGTGNTEAFF.

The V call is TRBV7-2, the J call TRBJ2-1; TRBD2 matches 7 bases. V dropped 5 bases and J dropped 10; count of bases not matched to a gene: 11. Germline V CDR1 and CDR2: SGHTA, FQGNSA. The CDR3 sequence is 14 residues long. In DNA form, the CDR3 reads TGTGCCAGCAGCACCGGGCCGGGGGGTCCGGAGCAGTTCTTC. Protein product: CASSTGPGGPEQFF.

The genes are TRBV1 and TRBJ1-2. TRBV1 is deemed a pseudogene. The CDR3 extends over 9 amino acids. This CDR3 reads CTSIWEFTF. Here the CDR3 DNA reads TGCACCAGCATCTGGGAGTTCACCTTC.

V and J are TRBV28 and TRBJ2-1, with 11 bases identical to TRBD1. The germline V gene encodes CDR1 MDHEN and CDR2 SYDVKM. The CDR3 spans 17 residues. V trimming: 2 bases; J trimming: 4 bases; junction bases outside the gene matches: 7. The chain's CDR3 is CASSLRGTGGGYNEQFF. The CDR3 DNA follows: TGTGCCAGCAGTTTACGCGGGACAGGGGGGGGATACAATGAGCAGTTCTTC.

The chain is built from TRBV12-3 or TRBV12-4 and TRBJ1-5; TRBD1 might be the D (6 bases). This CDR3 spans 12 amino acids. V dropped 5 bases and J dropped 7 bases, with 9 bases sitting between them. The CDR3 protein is CASSEDRQPQHF. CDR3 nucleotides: TGTGCCAGCAGTGAAGACAGGCAGCCCCAGCATTTT.